The next 32 T cell receptor beta chains were all read from a single sample in a study of Graves' ophthalmopathy and Graves' hyperthyroidism. RNA served as the template for amplifying TCR beta CDR3 regions. Amplification began with first-round RT-PCR using HTBI primers, then second-round multiplex PCR was performed. TCRdb ran MiXCR on the multiplex PCR reads and lists one entry per CDR3 protein. There are around 1.1 million distinct CDR3 sequences in the sample; about 38% occur only once, and 11% lies in the top ten. Sequencing input: peripheral blood or thyroid tissue (not recorded which). Receptors were obtained from an adult man with Graves' hyperthyroidism.

This clonotype showed up many times. This sequence joins TRBV5-1 and TRBJ2-2; D call uncertain. CDR1 is SGHRS and CDR2 is YFSETQ in the germline V gene. Deletions cut 1 base from V and 4 bases from J, with 8 bases between. CDR3 length: 14 residues. CDR3 nucleotides: TGCGCCAGCAGCTTGAGCAGGCTCACCGGGGAGCTGTTTTTT. Translation: CASSLSRLTGELFF.

This clonotype has at least ten counts. The J gene is TRBJ2-5, the V gene TRBV7-2, with D possibly matching TRBD1 (5 bases). Germline CDR1 reads SGHTA; CDR2 reads FQGNSA. CDR3 length: 14 amino acids. The V gene lost 7 bases and the J gene lost 1 base, with 13 bases spanning the gap. CDR3 in amino acids: CASKLPGAQETQYF. The CDR3 bases are TGTGCCAGCAAGCTCCCTGGGGCCCAAGAGACCCAGTACTTC.

The chain couples TRBV9 to TRBJ2-2; D possibly corresponds to TRBD1 (5 bases). The V end was cut by 7 bases, the J end by 1 base, with 11 bases between. Germline CDR1 reads SGDLS; CDR2 reads YYNGEE. The CDR3 runs 14 residues. CDR3: CASGDRRNTGELFF. The CDR3 region has the DNA TGTGCCAGCGGTGACAGACGGAACACCGGGGAGCTGTTTTTT.

This clonotype was observed once. The chain joins TRBV9 to TRBJ2-5, with D maybe TRBD2 (6 bases). CDR1 is SGDLS, CDR2 YYNGEE, per germline. V was trimmed by 9 bases and J by 4 bases, leaving 10 bases between them. The length of the CDR3 is 11 residues. The CDR3: CATGVRETQYF. Written as DNA, the CDR3 is TGTGCCACGGGAGTTCGAGAGACCCAGTACTTC.

This clonotype occurred many times. The chain joins TRBV14 to TRBJ2-7, with 7 positions matching TRBD1. This CDR3 comprises 13 residues. J gave up 6 bases and V 7 bases, and 9 bases lay outside the gene matches. The germline V gene has CDR1 SGHDN and CDR2 FVKESK. This CDR3 is CASTLHRDSEQYF. DNA of the CDR3: TGTGCCAGCACCCTCCACCGGGACAGCGAGCAGTACTTC.

This clonotype showed up just a few times. The chain links TRBV5-1 to TRBJ2-7, with 7 bases fitting TRBD1. CDR1 SGHRS and CDR2 YFSETQ come from the germline V gene. V was clipped by 4 bases and J by 3 bases; unmatched bases: 10. The CDR3 has 15 residues. CDR3 residues: CASSQDWTGNYEQYF. CDR3 DNA sequence: TGCGCCAGCAGCCAAGATTGGACAGGCAACTACGAGCAGTACTTC.

There are many counts of this clonotype. V gene TRBV20-1 combines with J gene TRBJ1-5; a possible D gene is TRBD1 (6 bases). Germline V CDR1 and CDR2: DFQATT, SNEGSKA (reference sequence). The CDR3 spans 14 residues. Trimming cost V 5 bases and J 7 bases, with 18 bases left between them. CDR3 loop: CSAVGGGRGQPQHF. The CDR3 region has the DNA TGCAGTGCTGTTGGAGGGGGAAGGGGACAGCCCCAGCATTTT.

The rearrangement uses TRBV18 and TRBJ2-7; D possibly uses TRBD1 or TRBD2 (5 bases each). Germline CDR1 reads KGHSH; CDR2 reads LQKENI. The CDR3 covers 14 residues. V shed 3 bases and J shed 6 bases, with 15 bases lying between them. DNA for the CDR3: TGTGCCAGCTCACCTGCCGGGACCTCGCCCGAGCAGTACTTC. Encoded protein: CASSPAGTSPEQYF.

This clonotype has only a few counts. The chain employs TRBV19 and TRBJ2-1, with TRBD1 identical over 8 bases. The CDR3 has 17 amino acids. Germline CDR1 reads LNHDA; CDR2 reads SQIVND (reference sequence). Trimming removed 0 bases from V and 7 bases from J; junction bases left unmatched: 11. CDR3 amino acids: CASSIDGYRTGINEQFF. Written as DNA, the CDR3 is TGTGCCAGTAGTATAGATGGATATAGGACAGGGATTAATGAGCAGTTCTTC.

This rearrangement joins TRBV7-2 to TRBJ2-5; D might be TRBD1 or TRBD2, each matching 7 bases. The V end was cut by 5 bases, the J end by 4 bases, with 17 bases between. The CDR3 covers 15 residues. Germline loops: CDR1 SGHTA, CDR2 FQGNSA. CDR3 DNA sequence: TGTGCCAGCAGCCCCAGGGGGGGGGCAATAGAGACCCAGTACTTC. Encoded protein: CASSPRGGAIETQYF.

This clonotype has at least ten counts. This rearrangement joins TRBV6-4 to TRBJ1-2; D unresolved. This CDR3 is 13 amino acids long. Germline values: CDR1 MRHNA, CDR2 SNTAGT. Trimming stripped 6 bases from V and 7 bases from J, with 15 bases between. This CDR3 is CASSPDGRGGYTF. The DNA for the CDR3 is TGTGCCAGCAGCCCCGATGGCCGGGGTGGCTACACCTTC.

The gene calls are TRBV19 and TRBJ1-1, with TRBD1 identical over 7 bases. The CDR3 has 14 residues. The junction had 9 bases not matched to a gene; V was cut back by 6 bases and J by 5 bases. CDR1 and CDR2 from the germline V gene are LNHDA and SQIVND (reference sequence). The CDR3 sequence is CASSETGRETEAFF. CDR3 DNA sequence: TGTGCCAGTAGCGAGACAGGGAGGGAAACTGAAGCTTTCTTT.

The chain has TRBV7-2 and TRBJ2-6; a possible D gene is TRBD1 (6 bases). CDR3 length: 17 residues. Per the germline V gene, CDR1 is SGHTA and CDR2 is FQGNSA. Trimming shortened V by 6 bases and J by 0 bases, and 15 bases separated the two germline ends. The CDR3 DNA is TGTGCCAGCAGGAGAACAGGGTCGGGCTCTGGGGCCAACGTCCTGACTTTC. Translated, it gives CASRRTGSGSGANVLTF.

This clonotype showed up many times. The chain carries TRBV20-1 and TRBJ1-5; D gene ambiguous. CDR1 and CDR2 (germline): DFQATT, SNEGSKA (reference sequence). Deletions cut 1 base from V and 8 bases from J, with 6 bases between. CDR3 length equals 11 residues. CDR3 nucleotides: TGCAGTGCTAGAGTCGGAGAGCCCCAGCATTTT. Protein product: CSARVGEPQHF.

This chain joins TRBV7-9 and TRBJ1-1; D is ambiguous. Germline assignment: CDR1 SEHNR and CDR2 FQNEAQ (reference sequence). The CDR3 consists of 11 residues. The germline V and J ends were trimmed by 3 bases and 6 bases, with 5 bases remaining between them. The CDR3 loop is CASSFEAEAFF. As DNA, the CDR3 is TGTGCCAGCAGCTTCGAGGCTGAAGCTTTCTTT.

CDR3: CSASGGIEQYF. CDR3 DNA sequence: TGCAGTGCTTCGGGGGGGATCGAGCAGTACTTC. The rearrangement uses TRBV20-1 and TRBJ2-7, with 8 bases identical to TRBD2. This CDR3 region has 11 residues. Germline values: CDR1 DFQATT, CDR2 SNEGSKA (reference sequence). After removal of 5 bases from V and 6 bases from J, the junction contained 3 bases not matched to a gene.

CDR3 residues: CASSFNREGNTIYF. The DNA of the CDR3 is TGTGCCAGCAGCTTCAACAGGGAGGGAAACACCATATATTTT. V and J are TRBV7-9 and TRBJ1-3, with D possibly matching TRBD1 (6 bases). The germline V gene has CDR1 SEHNR and CDR2 FQNEAQ (reference sequence). The CDR3 spans 14 residues. V was cut by 3 bases and J by 4 bases, with 10 bases left in between.

With regard to this clonotype: The CDR3 ends on some other residue instead of the conserved phenylalanine or tryptophan, so this is likely a read error. The DNA is omitted, as the CDR3 cannot be located on it reliably, and the CDR3 follows TCRdb's listing. The chain combines TRBV20-1 with TRBJ2-1. Germline CDR1 is DFQATT and CDR2 is SNEGSKA (reference sequence). The CDR3 comprises 9 residues, both ends counted. CDR3 sequence reads: CSARVLGLV.

Points on this clonotype: A much larger clone is a single base away; this may be a read error. The rearrangement links TRBV11-3 to TRBJ1-1; D is uncertain. Germline V gene sequence: CDR1 SGHNT, CDR2 YENEEA. CDR3 size: 12 residues. DNA of the CDR3: TGTGCCAGCAAAGGACGAATGACTGAAGCTTCCTTT. Protein product: CASKGRMTEASF. Together with reference TRBV11-3 and TRBJ1-1, the CDR3 gives the full variable domain: EAGVVQSPRYKIIEKKQPVAFWCNPISGHNTLYWYLQNLGQGPELLIRYENEEAVDDSQLPKDRFSAERLKGVDSTLKIQPAELGDSAVYLCASKGRMTEASFGQGTRLTVV.

This clonotype was observed at least ten times. This chain links TRBV10-3 with TRBJ2-2; 8 bases fit TRBD1. There are 15 residues in the CDR3. The J segment lost 6 bases and the V segment lost 7 bases, leaving 10 bases of the junction unmatched. Germline V CDR1 and CDR2: ENHRY, SYGVKD. The CDR3 loop is CAITRGQGLAGELFF. CDR3 nucleotide sequence: TGTGCCATCACCCGTGGACAGGGTTTGGCCGGGGAGCTGTTTTTT.

As concerns this clonotype: A clone one base away is much larger, so this may be a read error. The rearrangement joins TRBV20-1 to TRBJ2-5; the D gene is possibly TRBD1 (5 bases). Gene TRBJ2-7 matches the end of the DNA better, so the J call may be wrong. The V gene's germline CDR1 is DFQATT and CDR2 SNEGSKA (reference sequence). The CDR3 is 14 residues long. The DNA of the CDR3 is TGCAGTGCTAGAGGGCCAGGGAACTCCTACGAGCAGTACTTC. Translated, it gives CSARGPGNSYEQYF.

This clonotype occurred once. Sequence at one end of the junction differs from germline and may be a read error. The chain couples TRBV9 to TRBJ2-5; D is possibly TRBD1 or TRBD2 (5 bases each). CDR3 length: 14 amino acids. Germline values: CDR1 SGDLS, CDR2 YYNGEE. The DNA of the CDR3 is TGTGCCAGCTCACCACCGAGCCTAGGGGAGACCCAGTGCTTC. Its protein is CASSPPSLGETQCF.

The count of this clonotype is one. This chain connects TRBV15 to TRBJ1-2; D unclear. The CDR3 totals 14 residues. V was clipped by 6 bases and J by 13 bases, with 24 bases between them. Germline assignment: CDR1 LNHNV and CDR2 YYDKDF (reference sequence). The CDR3 reads CATRRQVSGIDGTF. For the CDR3, the DNA is TGTGCCACCAGAAGACAAGTATCGGGGATAGACGGCACCTTC.

Concerning this clonotype: The DNA is omitted, as the CDR3 cannot be located on it reliably, and the CDR3 follows TCRdb's listing. The J gene is TRBJ1-6, the V gene TRBV9; the DNA was not compared with TRBD1, the D call given in the table. Ends included, the CDR3 has 18 residues. Germline CDR1 is SGDLS and CDR2 is YYNGEE. The CDR3 sequence is CASSVCAITPGGDSPLHF.

This clonotype came up a few times. The CDR3 bases are TGTGCCAGCAGCTTAGCGCGGGAGAAGAACTCCGAGCAGTACTTC. Amino acids: CASSLAREKNSEQYF. The rearrangement joins TRBV13 to TRBJ2-7; 7 positions agree with TRBD2. V gave up 1 base and J gave up 6 bases; unmatched junction bases: 9. The CDR3 spans 15 residues. Germline loops: CDR1 PRHDT, CDR2 FYEKMQ (reference sequence).

This clonotype was detected ten times or more. The chain recombines TRBV5-1 with TRBJ2-7; the D is unclear. Germline V gene data show CDR1 as SGHRS and CDR2 as YFSETQ. CDR3 length: 14 amino acids. V dropped 1 base and J dropped 0 bases, with 8 bases sitting between them. This CDR3 is CASSLSLDSYEQYF. The CDR3, as DNA: TGCGCCAGCAGCTTGTCTCTAGACTCCTACGAGCAGTACTTC.

The V gene is TRBV15, the J gene TRBJ1-2; tentative D call: TRBD1 (5 bases). With 3 bases removed from V and 8 bases from J, the gap between germline ends came to 22 bases. The CDR3 totals 16 residues. Looked up from germline, CDR1 is LNHNV and CDR2 is YYDKDF (reference sequence). The CDR3 region is CATSSPSTGTREGYTF. The CDR3 coding sequence is TGTGCCACCAGCAGCCCCTCGACCGGGACGAGGGAAGGCTACACCTTC.

The V gene is TRBV29-1, the J gene TRBJ2-6; 10 nucleotides match TRBD1. This CDR3 is 17 amino acids long. J gave up 1 base and V 2 bases, and 5 bases lay outside the gene matches. The germline CDR1 and CDR2 sequences are SQVTM and ANQGSEA. CDR3 amino acids: CSVEKGQGMSGANVLTF. The CDR3 DNA reads TGCAGCGTTGAAAAGGGACAGGGGATGTCTGGGGCCAACGTCCTGACTTTC.

The genes are TRBV5-1 and TRBJ2-5; D unclear. Germline CDR1 SGHRS, CDR2 YFSETQ. Trimming removed 3 bases from V and 4 bases from J, with 10 bases in between. The CDR3 totals 13 residues. CDR3 region: CASSSELGETQYF. CDR3 DNA sequence: TGCGCCAGCAGCTCGGAATTAGGAGAGACCCAGTACTTC.

This clonotype was counted many times. The chain couples TRBV12-3 or TRBV12-4 to TRBJ2-2; D tentatively reads TRBD1 or TRBD2 (6 bases each). Trimming left V 2 bases short and J 7 bases short, with 11 bases between. This CDR3 is built from 14 residues. The CDR3 spells CASSLSGGGGELFF. CDR3 nucleotides: TGTGCCAGCAGTTTATCCGGGGGCGGCGGGGAGCTGTTTTTT.

Points on this clonotype: The missing conserved phenylalanine or tryptophan at the end of this CDR3 makes a read error likely. No DNA is shown, since the ends of the CDR3 on it are uncertain; the CDR3 is the one TCRdb lists. The chain employs TRBV11-1 and TRBJ2-2. Germline CDR1 is SGHAT and CDR2 is FQDESV (reference sequence). The CDR3 is 10 amino acids in total, end residues counted. The CDR3 reads CASTVTGELS.

This clonotype was observed at least ten times. V gene TRBV29-1 combines with J gene TRBJ1-1; D not certain. The V end was cut by 1 base, the J end by 8 bases, with 11 bases between. This CDR3 spans 12 amino acids. Germline V gene sequence: CDR1 SQVTM, CDR2 ANQGSEA. The CDR3 DNA reads as TGCAGCGTTGAAGGGGCGGCAGACGAAGCTTTCTTT. Encoded protein: CSVEGAADEAFF.